One and the same sample provided the 2 T cell receptor beta chains below, sequenced in a study of T cell responses to AZD1222 COVID-19 vaccine. Clones were read by immunoSEQ multiplex PCR, and TCRdb kept only the in-frame ones, dropping some. The table includes about 120,000 clones, about 88% detected once. The sample was peripheral blood, taken 28 days after the second AZD1222 dose. The receptors derive from an adult who received the AZD1222 COVID-19 vaccine.

This chain connects TRBV6-5 to TRBJ1-6; TRBD1 aligns across 7 bases. The V and J ends lost 6 bases and 8 bases, in that order; junction bases with no gene match: 7. The CDR3 totals 14 residues. CDR1 is MNHEY, CDR2 SVGAGI, per germline. The CDR3 DNA reads TGTGCCAGCAGACCGGGACAGAGTCATTCACCCCTCCACTTT. Protein: CASRPGQSHSPLHF.

The V gene is TRBV28, the J gene TRBJ1-4, with D perhaps TRBD1 (5 bases). The ends were cut back, 6 bases at V and 0 bases at J, with 20 bases in the middle. This CDR3 is 18 amino acids long. Per the germline V gene, CDR1 is MDHEN and CDR2 is SYDVKM. CDR3 coding DNA: TGTGCCAGCAGCCCCCCCAAAGGGGTCGAGGCAACTAATGAAAAACTGTTTTTT. Its protein is CASSPPKGVEATNEKLFF.